Below are 5 T cell receptor beta chains sequenced from a single sample in a study of T cell repertoires in cytomegalovirus infection. TCRdb fed the reads into MiXCR, producing one record per CDR3 protein. The sample yields about 470,000 distinct CDR3 sequences, more than 40% seen once. Their antigens are not known. The source material was cultured PBMCs, sampled from culture after CMV antigen stimulation. The receptors originated from a human donor in good health (CMV status not recorded). Some clones in this sample may be carry-over from other donors' samples.

The rearrangement links TRBV11-2 to TRBJ2-7; D call uncertain. This CDR3 contains 17 residues. CDR1 and CDR2 (germline): SGHAT, FQNNGV. The V end was cut by 0 bases, the J end by 1 base, with 16 bases between. CDR3 sequence reads: CASSLDRLAPISYEQYF. CDR3 bases: TGTGCCAGCAGCTTAGATCGGCTTGCACCCATTTCCTACGAGCAGTACTTC.

The CDR3, as DNA: TGTGCCAGCGGGGGGGGGGGGGGGGGTCCCTCCTACGAGCAGTACTTC. Its protein is CASGGGGGGPSYEQYF. The chain is built from TRBV10-3 and TRBJ2-7, with 9 bases that match TRBD2. The CDR3 sequence is 16 residues long. V shed 10 bases, J shed 0 bases, and the junction held 13 bases outside the gene matches. CDR1 and CDR2 (germline): ENHRY, SYGVKD.

V usage is TRBV11-2 and J usage is TRBJ1-5, with D tentatively TRBD1 (6 bases). The CDR3 is 14 amino acids. The germline gives CDR1 SGHAT, CDR2 FQNNGV. V gave up 0 bases and J gave up 6 bases, with 9 bases separating them. For the CDR3, the DNA is TGTGCCAGCAGCTTAGAAAGGGGGTCTCAGCCCCAGCATTTT. It encodes CASSLERGSQPQHF.

The genes are TRBV4-1 and TRBJ2-4; tentative D call: TRBD1 (6 bases). Trimming pared 1 base from V and 3 bases from J, leaving 13 bases between. The CDR3 covers 16 residues. Germline CDR1 MGHRA, CDR2 YSYEKL. The CDR3 nucleotides are TGCGCCAGCAGCCAAGGAGGGACACCGAGCAAAAACATTCAGTACTTC. Residues: CASSQGGTPSKNIQYF.

This rearrangement joins TRBV14 to TRBJ1-4, with D uncertain. Per germline, CDR1 SGHDN and CDR2 FVKESK. V gave up 4 bases and J gave up 0 bases, with 15 bases separating them. This CDR3 comprises 17 residues. CDR3 loop: CASSRPEPLATNEKLFF. The CDR3 DNA is TGTGCCAGCAGCCGGCCAGAGCCCCTCGCAACTAATGAAAAACTGTTTTTT.